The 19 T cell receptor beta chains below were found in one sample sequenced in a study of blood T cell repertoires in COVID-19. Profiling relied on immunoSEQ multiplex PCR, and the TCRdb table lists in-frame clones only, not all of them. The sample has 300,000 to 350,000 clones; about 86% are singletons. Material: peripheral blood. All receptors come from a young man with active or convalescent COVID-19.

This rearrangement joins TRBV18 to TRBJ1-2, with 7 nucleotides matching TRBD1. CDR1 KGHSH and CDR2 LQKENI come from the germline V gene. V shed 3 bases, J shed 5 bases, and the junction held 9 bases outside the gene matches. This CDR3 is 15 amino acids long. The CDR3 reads CASSPSEGGWYGYTF. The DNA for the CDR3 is TGTGCCAGCTCACCCTCGGAAGGGGGCTGGTATGGCTACACCTTC.

The CDR3 protein is CASSFRLAGGRDTGELFF. In DNA form, the CDR3 reads TGTGCCAGCAGCTTTCGACTAGCGGGGGGGAGAGACACCGGGGAGCTGTTTTTT. V and J are TRBV5-5 and TRBJ2-2, with 14 bases matching TRBD2. Germline CDR1 reads SGHKS; CDR2 reads YYEKEE (reference sequence). J lost 3 bases, V lost 2 bases, and 6 bases had no gene match. This CDR3 has 18 amino acids. Supplemented by reference TRBV5-5 and TRBJ2-2, the full variable domain reads DAGVTQSPTHLIKTRGQQVTLRCSPISGHKSVSWYQQVLGQGPQFIFQYYEKEERGRGNFPDRFSARQFPNYSSELNVNALLLGDSALYLCASSFRLAGGRDTGELFFGEGSRLTVL.

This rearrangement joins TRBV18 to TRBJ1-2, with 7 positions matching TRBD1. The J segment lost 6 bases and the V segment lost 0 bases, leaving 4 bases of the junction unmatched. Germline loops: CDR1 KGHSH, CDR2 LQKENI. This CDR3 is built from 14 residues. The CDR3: CASSPPGQPDGYTF. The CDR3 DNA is TGTGCCAGCTCACCACCGGGACAGCCCGATGGCTACACCTTC.

CDR3 sequence reads: CAWTSLLAASYNEQFF. The CDR3 coding sequence is TGTGCCTGGACATCCCTACTAGCGGCCTCCTACAATGAGCAGTTCTTC. This chain joins TRBV30 and TRBJ2-1; 8 bases line up with TRBD2. This CDR3 is built from 16 residues. Trimming took 4 bases from V and 0 from J; bases not matched to a gene: 8. Germline V gene lookup returns CDR1 GTSNPN and CDR2 SVGIG (reference sequence).

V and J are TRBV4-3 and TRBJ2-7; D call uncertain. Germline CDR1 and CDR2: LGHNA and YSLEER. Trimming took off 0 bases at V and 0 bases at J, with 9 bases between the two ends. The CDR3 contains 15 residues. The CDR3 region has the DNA TGCGCCAGCAGCCAAGATCGTCAGTTCTCCTACGAGCAGTACTTC. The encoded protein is CASSQDRQFSYEQYF.

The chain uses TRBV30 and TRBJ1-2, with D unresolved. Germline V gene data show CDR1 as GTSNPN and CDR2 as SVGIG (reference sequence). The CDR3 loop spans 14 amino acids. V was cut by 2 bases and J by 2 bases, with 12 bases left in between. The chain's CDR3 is CAWSHTTSNYGYTF. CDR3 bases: TGTGCCTGGAGTCACACAACATCGAACTATGGCTACACCTTC.

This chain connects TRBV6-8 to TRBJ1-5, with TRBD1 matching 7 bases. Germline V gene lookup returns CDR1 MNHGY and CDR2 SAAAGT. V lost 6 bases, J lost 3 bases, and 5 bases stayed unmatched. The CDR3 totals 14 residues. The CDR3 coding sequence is TGTGCCAGCAGCCAAGGACAGGACAATCAGCCCCAGCATTTT. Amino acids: CASSQGQDNQPQHF.

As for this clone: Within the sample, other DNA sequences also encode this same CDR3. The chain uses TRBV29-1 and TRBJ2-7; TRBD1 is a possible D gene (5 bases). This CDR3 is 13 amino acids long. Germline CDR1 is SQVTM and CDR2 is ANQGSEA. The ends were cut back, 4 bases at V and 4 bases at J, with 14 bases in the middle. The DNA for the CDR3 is TGCAGCGTTGTAGTTACAGGTTCATACGAGCAGTACTTC. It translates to CSVVVTGSYEQYF.

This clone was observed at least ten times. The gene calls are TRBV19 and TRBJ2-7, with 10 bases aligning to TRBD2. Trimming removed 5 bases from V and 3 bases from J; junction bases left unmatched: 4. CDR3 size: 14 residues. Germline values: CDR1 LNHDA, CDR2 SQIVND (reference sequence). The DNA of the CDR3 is TGTGCCAGTAGTGCCGGACTAGCGGACTACGAGCAGTACTTC. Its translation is CASSAGLADYEQYF.

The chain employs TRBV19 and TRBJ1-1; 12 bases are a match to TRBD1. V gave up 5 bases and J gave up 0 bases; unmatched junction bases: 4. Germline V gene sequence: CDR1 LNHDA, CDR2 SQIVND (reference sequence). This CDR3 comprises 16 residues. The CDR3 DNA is TGTGCCAGTAGTCGGGACAGGGGGCAGGTGAACACTGAAGCTTTCTTT. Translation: CASSRDRGQVNTEAFF.

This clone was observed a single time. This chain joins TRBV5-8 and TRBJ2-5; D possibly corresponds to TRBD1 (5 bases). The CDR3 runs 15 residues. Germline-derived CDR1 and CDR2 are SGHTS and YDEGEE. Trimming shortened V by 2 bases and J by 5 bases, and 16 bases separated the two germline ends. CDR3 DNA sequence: TGTGCCAGCAGCTTTTTTGCAGGGTCAGTGGAGACCCAGTACTTC. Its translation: CASSFFAGSVETQYF.

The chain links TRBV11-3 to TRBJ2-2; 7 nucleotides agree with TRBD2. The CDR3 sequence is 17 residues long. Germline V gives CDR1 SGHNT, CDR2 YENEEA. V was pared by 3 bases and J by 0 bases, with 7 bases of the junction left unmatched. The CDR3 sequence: CASSFRGLNANTGELFF. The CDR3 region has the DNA TGTGCCAGCAGCTTTCGGGGACTAAACGCGAACACCGGGGAGCTGTTTTTT. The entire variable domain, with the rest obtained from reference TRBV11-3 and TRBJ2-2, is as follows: EAGVVQSPRYKIIEKKQPVAFWCNPISGHNTLYWYLQNLGQGPELLIRYENEEAVDDSQLPKDRFSAERLKGVDSTLKIQPAELGDSAVYLCASSFRGLNANTGELFFGEGSRLTVL.

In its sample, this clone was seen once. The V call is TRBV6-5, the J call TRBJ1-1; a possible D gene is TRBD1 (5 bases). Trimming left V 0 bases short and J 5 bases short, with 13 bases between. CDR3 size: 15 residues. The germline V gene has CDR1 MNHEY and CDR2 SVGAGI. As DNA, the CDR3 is TGTGCCAGCAGTTACTCACCTGGGGAGGGGACTGAAGCTTTCTTT. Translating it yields CASSYSPGEGTEAFF.

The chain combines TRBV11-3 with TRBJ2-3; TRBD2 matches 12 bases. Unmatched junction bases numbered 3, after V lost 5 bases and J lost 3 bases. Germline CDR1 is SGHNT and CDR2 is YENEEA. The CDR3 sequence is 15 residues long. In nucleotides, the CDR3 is TGTGCCAGCAGCGTAGGGACTAGCGGGACAGATACGCAGTATTTT. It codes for CASSVGTSGTDTQYF.

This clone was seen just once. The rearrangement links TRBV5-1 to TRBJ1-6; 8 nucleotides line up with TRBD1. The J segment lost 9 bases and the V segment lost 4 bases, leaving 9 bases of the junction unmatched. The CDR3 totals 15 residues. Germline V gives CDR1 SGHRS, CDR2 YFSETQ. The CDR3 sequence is CASSEQGGIGSPLHF. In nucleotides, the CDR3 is TGCGCCAGCAGCGAACAGGGGGGTATTGGTTCACCCCTCCACTTT.

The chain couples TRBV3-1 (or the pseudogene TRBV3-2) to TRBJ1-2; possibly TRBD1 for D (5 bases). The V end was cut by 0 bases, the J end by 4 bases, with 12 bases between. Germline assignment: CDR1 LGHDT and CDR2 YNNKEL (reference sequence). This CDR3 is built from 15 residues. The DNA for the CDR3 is TGTGCCAGCAGCCAAGATCATGGGGCGACCTATGGCTACACCTTC. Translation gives CASSQDHGATYGYTF.

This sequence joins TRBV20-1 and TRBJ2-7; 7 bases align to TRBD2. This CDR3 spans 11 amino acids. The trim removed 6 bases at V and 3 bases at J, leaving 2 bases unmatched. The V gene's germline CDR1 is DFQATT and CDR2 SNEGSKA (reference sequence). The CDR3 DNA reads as TGCAGTGCAAAGCGGGACTACGAGCAGTACTTC. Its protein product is CSAKRDYEQYF.

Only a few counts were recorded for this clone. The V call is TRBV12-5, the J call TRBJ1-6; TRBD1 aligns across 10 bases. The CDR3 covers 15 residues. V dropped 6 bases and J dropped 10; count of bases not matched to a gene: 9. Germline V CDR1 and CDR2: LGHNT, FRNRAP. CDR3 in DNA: TGTGCTAGTGGGGGGGACAGGGGATCCGGATCACCCCTCCACTTT. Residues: CASGGDRGSGSPLHF.

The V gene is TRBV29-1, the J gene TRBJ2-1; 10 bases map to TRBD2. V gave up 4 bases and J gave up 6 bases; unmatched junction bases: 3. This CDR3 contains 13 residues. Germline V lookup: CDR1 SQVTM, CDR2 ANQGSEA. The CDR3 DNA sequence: TGCAGCGTTGTCAAGCGGGAGGGCAATGAGCAGTTCTTC. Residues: CSVVKREGNEQFF.